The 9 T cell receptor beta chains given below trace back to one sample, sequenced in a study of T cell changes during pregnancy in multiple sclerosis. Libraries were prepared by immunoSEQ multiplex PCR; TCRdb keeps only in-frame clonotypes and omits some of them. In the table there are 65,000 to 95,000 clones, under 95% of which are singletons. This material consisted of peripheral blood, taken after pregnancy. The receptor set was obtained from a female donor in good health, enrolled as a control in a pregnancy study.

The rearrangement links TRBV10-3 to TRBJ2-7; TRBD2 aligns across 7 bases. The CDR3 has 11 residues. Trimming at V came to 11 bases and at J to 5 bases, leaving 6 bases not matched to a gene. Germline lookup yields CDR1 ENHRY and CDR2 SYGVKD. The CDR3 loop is CAATSFDEQYF. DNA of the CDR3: TGTGCCGCGACTAGCTTCGACGAGCAGTACTTC.

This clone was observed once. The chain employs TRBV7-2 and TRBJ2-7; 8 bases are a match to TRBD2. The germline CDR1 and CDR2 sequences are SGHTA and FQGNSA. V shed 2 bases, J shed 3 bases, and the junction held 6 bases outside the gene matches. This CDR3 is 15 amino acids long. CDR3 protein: CASSLSGSALYEQYF. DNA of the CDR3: TGTGCCAGCAGCTTAAGCGGGAGTGCCCTCTACGAGCAGTACTTC.

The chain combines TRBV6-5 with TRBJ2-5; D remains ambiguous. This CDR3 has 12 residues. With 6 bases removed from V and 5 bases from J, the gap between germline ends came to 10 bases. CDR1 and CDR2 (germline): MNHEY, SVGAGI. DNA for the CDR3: TGTGCCAGCAGGAACGTCGGGGAGACCCAGTACTTC. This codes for CASRNVGETQYF.

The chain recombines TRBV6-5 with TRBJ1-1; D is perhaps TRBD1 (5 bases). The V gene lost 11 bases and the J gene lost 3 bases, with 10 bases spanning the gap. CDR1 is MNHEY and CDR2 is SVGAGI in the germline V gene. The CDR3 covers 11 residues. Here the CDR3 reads CASGGYTEAFF. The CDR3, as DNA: TGTGCCTCCGGGGGGTACACTGAAGCTTTCTTT.

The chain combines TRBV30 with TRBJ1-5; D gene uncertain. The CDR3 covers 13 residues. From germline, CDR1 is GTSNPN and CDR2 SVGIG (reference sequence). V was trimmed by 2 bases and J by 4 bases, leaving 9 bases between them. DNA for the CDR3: TGTGCCTGGAGTTTTCGGGGAAATCAGCCCCAGCATTTT. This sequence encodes CAWSFRGNQPQHF.

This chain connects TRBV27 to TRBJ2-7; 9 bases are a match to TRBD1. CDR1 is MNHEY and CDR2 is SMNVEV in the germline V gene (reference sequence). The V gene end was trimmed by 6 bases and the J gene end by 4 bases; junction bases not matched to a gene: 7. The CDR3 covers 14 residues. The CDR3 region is CASSPRQGGYEQYF. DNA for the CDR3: TGTGCCAGCAGCCCTAGACAGGGGGGATACGAGCAGTACTTC.

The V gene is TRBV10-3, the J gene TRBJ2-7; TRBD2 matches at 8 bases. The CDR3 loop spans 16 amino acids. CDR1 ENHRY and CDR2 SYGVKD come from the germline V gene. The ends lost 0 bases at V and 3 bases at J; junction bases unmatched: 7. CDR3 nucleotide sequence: TGTGCCATCAGTGAGTCGATGGACGGGAGGGGCTACGAGCAGTACTTC. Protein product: CAISESMDGRGYEQYF.

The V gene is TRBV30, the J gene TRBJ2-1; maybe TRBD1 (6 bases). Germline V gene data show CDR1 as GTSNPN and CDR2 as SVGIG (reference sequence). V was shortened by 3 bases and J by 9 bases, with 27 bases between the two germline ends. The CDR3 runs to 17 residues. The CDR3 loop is CAWSAPGGVGTIGEQFF. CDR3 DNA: TGTGCCTGGAGCGCTCCTGGTGGGGTTGGGACAATAGGTGAGCAGTTCTTC.

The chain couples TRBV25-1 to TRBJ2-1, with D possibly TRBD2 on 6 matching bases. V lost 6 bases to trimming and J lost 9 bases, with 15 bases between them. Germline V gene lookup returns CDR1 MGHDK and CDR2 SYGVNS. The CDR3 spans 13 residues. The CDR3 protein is CASSLGSGVEQFF. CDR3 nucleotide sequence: TGTGCCAGCAGCCTAGGCTCGGGGGTTGAGCAGTTCTTC.